This T cell receptor (beta chain) was profiled in a study of cytomegalovirus exposure and HLA in healthy donors. Whole-study results and caveats: Per published accounts, TCR beta sequences correctly predicted the HLA-A and HLA-B alleles of most subjects. Common viral pathogens were later found to be apparently linked to several of the most significant clusters. Some public TCRs appeared in many individuals, while most sequences were rare.

Trimming removed 2 bases from V and 2 bases from J, with 8 bases in between. Germline lookup yields CDR1 MNHEY and CDR2 SMNVEV (reference sequence). This CDR3 comprises 14 residues. As concerns this clone: What it binds is not known.

PCR used 60 Vbeta primers and 13 Jbeta primers. Authors' processing steps: As a later analysis found, there were 80 million or so unique TCR beta chains, of which approximately 10 million were shared. Method: immunoSEQ multiplex PCR; TCRdb's copy keeps in-frame clones and lacks some. Clone size and the V and J calls come from that table; the DNA yielded D and trimming. The sample holds roughly 170,000 clones, around 80% seen once. The specimen sequenced was PBMCs. This chain links TRBV27 with TRBJ2-3; D unresolved. This clonotype was obtained from a girl aged 2 to 9 in good health and CMV-seropositive. The CDR3 DNA reads TGTGCCAGCAGTTTAAACACACCCACAGATACGCAGTATTTT. Protein: CASSLNTPTDTQYF.